The clone carrying this T cell receptor beta chain appeared once. Its antigen remains unidentified. This sample is part of a study of shared clonotypes between healthy human individuals. About the study: Serving as donors were two women and three men, whose ages spanned 18 to 49. Regarding the study as a whole: Among donors, the sharing of clonotypes was expected to be influenced by sequencing depth. Having only a few donors restricted how much genetic and exposure-history diversity was captured.

A deep-level run was used for the assay. TCRdb's table, derived via immunoSEQ multiplex PCR, lists solely in-frame clones and lacks some. The data show roughly 590,000 clones, roughly 95% seen once. Only CD45RO-negative cells positively selected for CCR7 counted as naive CD8 cells, so terminally differentiated effector memory CD45RA+ cells were excluded. The sequence derives from a woman in her 30s in good health. Input material: naive CD8+ T cells sorted from blood.

For the CDR3, the DNA is TGTGCCAGCAGCCACACTTTAAACTACGAGCAGTACTTC. Its translation: CASSHTLNYEQYF. The chain employs TRBV5-4 and TRBJ2-7; no reliable D call. This CDR3 contains 13 residues. Looked up from germline, CDR1 is SGHNT and CDR2 is YYREEE (reference sequence). The germline V and J ends were trimmed by 4 bases and 3 bases, with 11 bases remaining between them.